Listed here is a single T cell receptor beta chain. One entry per CDR3 protein, called by TCRdb with MiXCR from the 5' RACE reads. The sample has roughly 54,000 distinct CDR3 sequences; over 15% are singletons. Looked up from germline, CDR1 is SGHTA and CDR2 is FQGNSA. CDR3 length: 15 residues. V lost 5 bases to trimming and J lost 7 bases; unmatched junction nucleotides: 8. Naive CD4+ T cells were purified with Tregs depleted by CD25. The sample taken for sequencing was naive CD4+ T cells sorted from blood. Subset denoted: naive CD4+ T cells, CD4+CD45RA+CD25-. The receptor comes from a female donor with breast cancer. The chain is built from TRBV7-2 and TRBJ1-6; 7 nucleotides agree with TRBD1. Here the CDR3 DNA reads TGTGCCAGCAGCCCCCGAGGGGGCGCGAATTCACCCCTCCACTTT. Residues: CASSPRGGANSPLHF.